This T cell receptor (beta chain) was recorded in a study of blood T cell repertoires in COVID-19. For the study at large: Acute and convalescent COVID-19 samples came from the United States, Italy and Spain. T cells, B-cell-depleted T cells, or PBMCs supplied cDNA or gDNA.

Germline V CDR1 and CDR2: WSHSY, SAAADI. Trimming took off 8 bases at V and 9 bases at J, with 17 bases between the two ends. CDR3 length equals 13 residues. Under the authors' procedure: Amplification from reference gene primers served as the basis for estimated nucleated cell counts. Sequenced by immunoSEQ multiplex PCR; TCRdb stores in-frame clones only, minus some. The V and J calls and clone size were taken over from that table, and D and trimming were inferred from the DNA. The table shows approximately 230,000 clones, with around 84% occurring only once. Input material: peripheral blood. This sequence joins TRBV10-2 and TRBJ2-1, with a possible D match to TRBD2 (5 bases). The receptor was derived from a man aged 30 to 39 with active or convalescent COVID-19. CDR3 bases: TGCGCCAGCGGGCTGGACCCCCGGGGTGAGCAGTTCTTC. Its protein product is CASGLDPRGEQFF.